Each of the 30 T cell receptor beta chains below was sequenced from the same sample in a study of shared clonotypes between healthy human individuals. Repertoires were generated with immunoSEQ multiplex PCR, while TCRdb's copy carries only in-frame clones and drops some. The sample consists of around 700,000 clones, about 78% of them appearing once. The sequencing sample was made of memory CD4+ T cells sorted from blood. As for subset: CD45RA-negative fraction. These receptor sequences come from a woman aged 25 to 39 in good health.

This rearrangement joins TRBV5-4 to TRBJ2-7, with 12 bases lining up with TRBD1. The germline V gene encodes CDR1 SGHNT and CDR2 YYREEE (reference sequence). The CDR3 length is 15 residues. Trimming cost V 4 bases and J 6 bases; bases outside gene matches: 8. CDR3 DNA: TGTGCCAGCAGCCCGGGTGGGACAGGGGGCCTCGAGCAGTACTTC. Its translation is CASSPGGTGGLEQYF.

This clone came up a few times. The J gene is TRBJ1-5, the V gene TRBV11-1; no clear D gene. Germline V gene data show CDR1 as SGHAT and CDR2 as FQDESV (reference sequence). V was shortened by 5 bases and J by 3 bases, with 8 bases between the two germline ends. The CDR3 spans 13 residues. The CDR3 coding sequence is TGTGCCAGCAGCCTATACACCAATCAGCCCCAGCATTTT. It is translated as CASSLYTNQPQHF.

This sequence joins TRBV19 and TRBJ1-5; D remains ambiguous. Germline CDR1 is LNHDA and CDR2 is SQIVND (reference sequence). CDR3 length equals 15 residues. Trimming removed 3 bases at V and 7 bases at J, with 16 bases between. The CDR3 nucleotides are TGTGCCAGTAGTATGCAAGGGCTTCTCTCCCAGCCCCAGCATTTT. Its protein product is CASSMQGLLSQPQHF. The full variable domain, with the rest looked up from reference TRBV19 and TRBJ1-5, is DGGITQSPKYLFRKEGQNVTLSCEQNLNHDAMYWYRQDPGQGLRLIYYSQIVNDFQKGDIAEGYSVSREKKESFPLTVTSAQKNPTAFYLCASSMQGLLSQPQHFGDGTRLSIL.

V and J are TRBV4-1 and TRBJ2-1; D not resolved. V was shortened by 0 bases and J by 0 bases, with 9 bases between the two germline ends. The CDR3 covers 16 residues. Germline CDR1 and CDR2: MGHRA and YSYEKL. The CDR3 reads CASSQDWGSSYNEQFF. DNA for the CDR3: TGCGCCAGCAGCCAAGATTGGGGAAGCTCCTACAATGAGCAGTTCTTC.

In its sample, this clone was seen a few times. This chain connects TRBV19 to TRBJ2-1; maybe TRBD2 (7 bases). V gave up 5 bases and J gave up 10 bases, with 15 bases separating them. This CDR3 spans 13 amino acids. Germline CDR1 reads LNHDA; CDR2 reads SQIVND (reference sequence). In DNA form, the CDR3 reads TGTGCCAGTAGTTATATAGGGGGGGCGGAGCAGTTCTTC. Translating it yields CASSYIGGAEQFF.

This chain connects TRBV5-3 to TRBJ1-1; D gene uncertain. TRBV5-3 is identified as an open reading frame with a role that is uncertain. The V gene lost 0 bases and the J gene lost 0 bases, with 3 bases spanning the gap. This CDR3 spans 13 amino acids. The CDR3 spells CARSLVLNTEAFF. The CDR3, as DNA: TGTGCCAGAAGCTTGGTGTTGAACACTGAAGCTTTCTTT.

The V call is TRBV2, the J call TRBJ1-5; 8 nucleotides agree with TRBD1. After removal of 0 bases from V and 4 bases from J, the junction contained 2 bases not matched to a gene. The length of the CDR3 is 15 residues. CDR1 SNHLY and CDR2 FYNNEI come from the germline V gene. The CDR3 sequence is CASSEARTGNQPQHF. For the CDR3, the DNA is TGTGCCAGCAGTGAAGCTAGGACAGGGAATCAGCCCCAGCATTTT.

This rearrangement joins TRBV15 to TRBJ2-5, with D perhaps matching TRBD1 or TRBD2 (5 bases each). The V gene lost 1 base and the J gene lost 2 bases, with 11 bases spanning the gap. The CDR3 sequence is 15 residues long. CDR1 is LNHNV and CDR2 is YYDKDF in the germline V gene (reference sequence). The CDR3 loop reads CATSRAGTEQETQYF. CDR3 in DNA: TGTGCCACCAGCAGAGCCGGGACGGAACAAGAGACCCAGTACTTC.

This chain links TRBV2 with TRBJ2-2, with TRBD1 matching over 9 bases. Germline V CDR1 and CDR2: SNHLY, FYNNEI. This CDR3 has 13 residues. With 8 bases clipped from V and 7 bases from J, the junction kept 5 bases outside the gene matches. CDR3 protein: CASCGQGNGELFF. The CDR3 nucleotides read TGTGCCAGCTGTGGACAGGGGAACGGGGAGCTGTTTTTT.

CDR3 protein: CASSLFGQGGNQPQHF. In DNA, the CDR3 is TGTGCCAGCAGTTTATTCGGACAGGGAGGCAATCAGCCCCAGCATTTT. The J gene is TRBJ1-5, the V gene TRBV27, with 8 bases that match TRBD1. CDR3 size: 16 residues. V lost 1 base to trimming and J lost 2 bases; unmatched junction nucleotides: 4. CDR1 MNHEY and CDR2 SMNVEV come from the germline V gene (reference sequence).

The V and J genes are TRBV6-4 and TRBJ2-7, with D maybe TRBD2 (6 bases). CDR1 and CDR2 from the germline V gene are MRHNA and SNTAGT. The germline V and J ends were trimmed by 7 bases and 2 bases, with 18 bases remaining between them. The CDR3 is 15 amino acids. CDR3 coding DNA: TGTGCCAGCACCCTTCTTAGGGAGGCCACCTACGAGCAGTACTTC. It translates to CASTLLREATYEQYF.

CDR3 bases: TGTGCCAGCAGTCCTAGGGCGGCCATGAACACTGAAGCTTTCTTT. It translates to CASSPRAAMNTEAFF. J is TRBJ1-1 and V is TRBV27; no definite D call. Trimming stripped 5 bases from V and 0 bases from J, with 13 bases between. Germline CDR1 is MNHEY and CDR2 is SMNVEV (reference sequence). CDR3 size: 15 residues.

With regard to this clone: The same CDR3 can be traced to other DNA sequences in this sample. The chain combines TRBV6-1 with TRBJ2-1, with TRBD2 identical over 9 bases. CDR3 length equals 15 residues. Germline lookup yields CDR1 MNHNS and CDR2 SASEGT. J lost 7 bases, V lost 2 bases, and 6 bases had no gene match. The CDR3, as DNA: TGTGCCAGCAGTGAAATAGCGGGAGTTGGTAATGAGCAGTTCTTC. This encodes CASSEIAGVGNEQFF.

The chain employs TRBV5-1 and TRBJ1-3; a possible D gene is TRBD1 (5 bases). The V end lost 1 base, the J end lost 4 bases, and 12 bases lay between the germline ends. The CDR3 is made up of 15 amino acids. The germline gives CDR1 SGHRS, CDR2 YFSETQ. CDR3 sequence: CASSLSDRRGNTIYF. CDR3 bases: TGCGCCAGCAGCTTGTCCGACAGAAGAGGAAACACCATATATTTT.

The DNA of the CDR3 is TGTGCCAGCAGCAAGGACGGAGGAAGGGGCTACACCTTC. Protein sequence: CASSKDGGRGYTF. This rearrangement joins TRBV7-2 to TRBJ1-2; no clear D. With 5 bases removed from V and 8 bases from J, the gap between germline ends came to 15 bases. The germline V gene encodes CDR1 SGHTA and CDR2 FQGNSA. The CDR3 contains 13 residues.

The chain carries TRBV7-2 and TRBJ2-7, with D possibly matching TRBD1 (7 bases). V was pared by 5 bases and J by 6 bases, with 17 bases between. This CDR3 has 14 amino acids. CDR1 SGHTA and CDR2 FQGNSA come from the germline V gene. This CDR3 reads CASSNLATGREQYF. The CDR3 region has the DNA TGTGCCAGCAGCAACCTAGCGACAGGGCGCGAGCAGTACTTC.

The genes are TRBV11-2 and TRBJ2-3, with D unclear. The CDR3 spans 13 residues. V was trimmed by 4 bases and J by 4 bases, leaving 9 bases between them. CDR1 is SGHAT and CDR2 is FQNNGV in the germline V gene. The CDR3 is CASSSQQADTQYF. In DNA, the CDR3 is TGTGCCAGCAGCTCCCAGCAAGCAGATACGCAGTATTTT.

The chain carries TRBV29-1 and TRBJ2-1, with 12 bases aligning to TRBD1. The CDR3 runs to 12 residues. Trimming took 7 bases from V and 12 from J; bases not matched to a gene: 7. Germline V lookup: CDR1 SQVTM, CDR2 ANQGSEA. The CDR3 nucleotides read TGCAGCGCGGGACAGGGGGCCCGGGGGCAGTTCTTC. It is translated as CSAGQGARGQFF.

This sequence joins TRBV5-4 and TRBJ2-1; 8 nucleotides line up with TRBD2. This CDR3 has 16 amino acids. V trimming: 5 bases; J trimming: 8 bases; junction bases outside the gene matches: 15. Germline V gene lookup returns CDR1 SGHNT and CDR2 YYREEE (reference sequence). CDR3 nucleotide sequence: TGTGCCAGCAGTCGCAGAATAGCGGGAATTTTCGATGAGCAGTTCTTC. This encodes CASSRRIAGIFDEQFF.

The chain has TRBV28 and TRBJ1-2; TRBD1 is a possible D gene (6 bases). Germline lookup yields CDR1 MDHEN and CDR2 SYDVKM. The CDR3 runs to 14 residues. With 4 bases removed from V and 7 bases from J, the gap between germline ends came to 16 bases. The CDR3 sequence is CASSSTWDMVGYTF. As DNA, the CDR3 is TGTGCCAGCAGTTCTACGTGGGACATGGTTGGCTACACCTTC.

The rearrangement joins TRBV18 to TRBJ1-4, with a tentative D call TRBD1 (5 bases). Looked up from germline, CDR1 is KGHSH and CDR2 is LQKENI. Deletions cut 3 bases from V and 6 bases from J, with 11 bases between. The CDR3 extends over 14 amino acids. CDR3 nucleotides: TGTGCCAGCTCACCGACAGCCAGGGATGAAAAACTGTTTTTT. Translating it yields CASSPTARDEKLFF.

The CDR3 sequence: CASSYGPRGRAFF. The CDR3, as DNA: TGTGCCAGCAGTTACGGTCCTAGAGGAAGGGCTTTCTTT. This chain links TRBV28 with TRBJ1-1; unclear D gene. The V gene's germline CDR1 is MDHEN and CDR2 SYDVKM. The V end was cut by 4 bases, the J end by 11 bases, with 17 bases between. CDR3 length: 13 residues. Combining the CDR3 with reference TRBV28 and TRBJ1-1 gives the whole variable domain DVKVTQSSRYLVKRTGEKVFLECVQDMDHENMFWYRQDPGLGLRLIYFSYDVKMKEKGDIPEGYSVSREKKERFSLILESASTNQTSMYLCASSYGPRGRAFFGQGTRLTVV.

The chain employs TRBV7-3 and TRBJ2-1, with D tentatively TRBD1 or TRBD2 (5 bases each). Germline loops: CDR1 SGHTA, CDR2 FQGTGA. The V end lost 3 bases, the J end lost 7 bases, and 13 bases lay between the germline ends. The CDR3 runs to 14 residues. The CDR3 DNA follows: TGTGCCAGCAGCTTCGGGGACCCGGGGAATGAGCAGTTCTTC. Translation gives CASSFGDPGNEQFF.

This chain joins TRBV7-9 and TRBJ2-1, with 7 bases that match TRBD2. The CDR3 is 14 residues long. The V gene end was trimmed by 4 bases and the J gene end by 7 bases; junction bases not matched to a gene: 7. Per the germline V gene, CDR1 is SEHNR and CDR2 is FQNEAQ (reference sequence). The CDR3 sequence: CASSSPASGNEQFF. In DNA form, the CDR3 reads TGTGCCAGCAGCTCCCCGGCTAGCGGAAATGAGCAGTTCTTC.

This chain joins TRBV18 and TRBJ2-3; D unclear. This CDR3 has 14 residues. Trimming left V 2 bases short and J 4 bases short, with 10 bases between. The germline V gene encodes CDR1 KGHSH and CDR2 LQKENI. The CDR3 region has the DNA TGTGCCAGCTCACCAGAGCAGAACCCAGATACGCAGTATTTT. This encodes CASSPEQNPDTQYF.

In its sample, this clone was seen once. The rearrangement joins TRBV4-2 to TRBJ2-1; the D is unclear. CDR1 and CDR2 (germline): LGHNA, YNFKEQ. CDR3 length equals 13 residues. Deletions cut 1 base from V and 7 bases from J, with 8 bases between. CDR3 loop: CASSQVNANEQFF. In nucleotides, the CDR3 is TGTGCCAGCAGCCAAGTCAATGCGAATGAGCAGTTCTTC.

This chain joins TRBV4-1 and TRBJ2-1; 11 positions agree with TRBD2. The V segment lost 4 bases and the J segment 5 bases; nucleotides outside the gene matches: 10. The CDR3 runs 17 residues. Germline values: CDR1 MGHRA, CDR2 YSYEKL. CDR3 amino acids: CASSPTRSTSGNNEQFF. CDR3 DNA: TGCGCCAGCAGCCCGACCCGATCGACTAGCGGGAACAATGAGCAGTTCTTC.

The chain joins TRBV23-1 to TRBJ2-3; TRBD1 agrees at 12 bases. TRBV23-1 counts as an open reading frame of uncertain function. With 7 bases clipped from V and 5 bases from J, the junction kept 19 bases outside the gene matches. The CDR3 contains 19 residues. The CDR3 here is CASIPPALGTGGGGDTQYF. For the CDR3, the DNA is TGCGCCAGCATACCCCCTGCCCTAGGGACAGGGGGCGGGGGAGATACGCAGTATTTT.

The genes are TRBV27 and TRBJ2-7; perhaps TRBD2 as D (6 bases). Per the germline V gene, CDR1 is MNHEY and CDR2 is SMNVEV (reference sequence). Deletions cut 5 bases from V and 2 bases from J, with 16 bases between. This CDR3 comprises 15 residues. The CDR3 DNA reads TGTGCCAGCAGTCCTCCCGGTAGCGGTGCCTACGAGCAGTACTTC. As protein: CASSPPGSGAYEQYF.

The rearrangement joins TRBV7-8 to TRBJ1-1, with 7 bases identical to TRBD1. The ends lost 6 bases at V and 3 bases at J; junction bases unmatched: 4. The CDR3 has 13 amino acids. Germline-derived CDR1 and CDR2 are SGHVS and FQNEAQ. The CDR3 coding sequence is TGTGCCAGCAGTCGAGACAGGGACACTGAAGCTTTCTTT. Translated, it gives CASSRDRDTEAFF.